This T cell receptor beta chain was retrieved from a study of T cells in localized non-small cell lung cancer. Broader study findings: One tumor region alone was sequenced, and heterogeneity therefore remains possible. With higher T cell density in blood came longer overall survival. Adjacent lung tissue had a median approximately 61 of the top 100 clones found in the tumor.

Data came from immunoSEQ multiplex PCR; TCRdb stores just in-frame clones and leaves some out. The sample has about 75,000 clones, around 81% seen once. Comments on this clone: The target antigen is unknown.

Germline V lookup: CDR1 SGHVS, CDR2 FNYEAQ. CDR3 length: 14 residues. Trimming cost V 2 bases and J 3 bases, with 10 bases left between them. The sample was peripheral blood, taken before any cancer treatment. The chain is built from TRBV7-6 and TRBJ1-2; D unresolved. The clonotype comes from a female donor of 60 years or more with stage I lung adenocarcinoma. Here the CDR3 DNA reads TGTGCCAGCAGCTTAACGGACGGGGACTATGGCTACACCTTC. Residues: CASSLTDGDYGYTF. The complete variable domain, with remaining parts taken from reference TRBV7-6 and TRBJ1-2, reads GAGVSQSPRYKVTKRGQDVALRCDPISGHVSLYWYRQALGQGPEFLTYFNYEAQQDKSGLPNDRFSAERPEGSISTLTIQRTEQRDSAMYRCASSLTDGDYGYTFGSGTRLTVV.